This TCR beta chain was documented in a study of identifying expanded T cells in peripheral blood. Whole-study results and caveats: Two-week clone count variance significantly increased as total template count grew. Technical replicates showed roughly 1.2 changed clones; roughly two weeks about 16.4; four weeks 19.

Healthy donors had no documented immune events, such as infections, while sampled. Assay used: immunoSEQ multiplex PCR; TCRdb lists only in-frame clones, some missing. The top ten hold 3.5% to 5% of the sample, which has 91,000 or so clones, 88% seen once. Germline CDR1 and CDR2: LNHDA and SQIVND (reference sequence). The CDR3 has 15 amino acids. The junction had 9 bases not matched to a gene; V was cut back by 2 bases and J by 9 bases. This clone came up once. The antigen remains unidentified. This chain links TRBV19 with TRBJ2-1, with 8 nucleotides matching TRBD1. The sequenced material came from blood. This TCR derives from a person between 18 and 75 years old in good health. DNA for the CDR3: TGTGCCAGTAGTATAATCAGGACAGGGTCCGTTGAGCAGTTCTTC. This translates into CASSIIRTGSVEQFF.